A selection of T cell receptor beta chains follows, all from one sample in a study of tumour-infiltrating T cells in Burkitt lymphoma. TCRdb keeps only in-frame clones here, not all; method: immunoSEQ multiplex PCR. There are over a thousand clones in the sample; roughly a tenth occur only once, and over 4% lies in the top ten. The sequencing sample was made of tumor tissue. Source of these receptors: a human donor with Burkitt lymphoma. Both conserved end residues are part of each CDR3. Each record gives: V gene, J gene, D gene, CDR3 protein. D genes are given only for firm matches.

v_call: TRBV9; j_call: TRBJ2-2; d_call: NA; cdr3_aa: CASDGDTGELFF
v_call: TRBV11-2; j_call: TRBJ2-7; d_call: NA; cdr3_aa: CASSLDRPTEQYF
v_call: TRBV15; j_call: TRBJ2-3; d_call: TRBD2; cdr3_aa: CATRPSGGTDTQYF
v_call: TRBV7-6; j_call: TRBJ2-6; d_call: NA; cdr3_aa: CAGGSSSSGANVLTF
v_call: TRBV27; j_call: TRBJ2-1; d_call: NA; cdr3_aa: CASSRANYNEQFF
v_call: TRBV10-3; j_call: TRBJ1-6; d_call: TRBD1; cdr3_aa: CAISDYGQGVNSPLHF
v_call: TRBV9; j_call: TRBJ2-2; d_call: TRBD2; cdr3_aa: CASSTHGGAAGELFF
v_call: TRBV30; j_call: TRBJ2-3; d_call: NA; cdr3_aa: CAWSQLSGVWDTQYF
v_call: TRBV18; j_call: TRBJ2-5; d_call: TRBD2; cdr3_aa: CASSPLRGGDGETQYF
v_call: TRBV6-1; j_call: TRBJ2-3; d_call: NA; cdr3_aa: CATSGPKRVDTQYF
v_call: TRBV7-7; j_call: TRBJ2-7; d_call: NA; cdr3_aa: CASSRTTEVRVPSSYEQYF
v_call: TRBV7-2; j_call: TRBJ2-1; d_call: NA; cdr3_aa: CASSPYVRGTYNEQFF
v_call: TRBV12-2; j_call: TRBJ2-7; d_call: NA; cdr3_aa: CASRLGGGPKGSSYEQYF
v_call: TRBV7-3; j_call: TRBJ2-7; d_call: NA; cdr3_aa: CASSLTGNGDEQYF
v_call: TRBV4-1; j_call: TRBJ1-5; d_call: TRBD1; cdr3_aa: CASSQDWLGQSNQPQHF
v_call: TRBV5-1; j_call: TRBJ1-2; d_call: TRBD1; cdr3_aa: CASSEGQEVYGYTF
v_call: TRBV6-6; j_call: TRBJ1-6; d_call: NA; cdr3_aa: CASRPGASSYNSPLHF
v_call: TRBV2; j_call: TRBJ1-4; d_call: TRBD1; cdr3_aa: CASRKDRFNEKLFF
v_call: TRBV5-6; j_call: NA; d_call: NA; cdr3_aa: CASSLAPLYEQYF
v_call: TRBV4-2; j_call: TRBJ2-6; d_call: NA; cdr3_aa: CASSRYSGANVLTF
v_call: TRBV7-2; j_call: TRBJ1-2; d_call: NA; cdr3_aa: CASSLSNGYTF
v_call: TRBV7-6; j_call: TRBJ1-6; d_call: NA; cdr3_aa: CASSPYGPGASNSPLHF
v_call: TRBV5-6; j_call: TRBJ2-3; d_call: NA; cdr3_aa: CASSLADTQYF
v_call: TRBV19; j_call: TRBJ2-2; d_call: NA; cdr3_aa: CASSTLGPNTGELFF
v_call: TRBV2; j_call: TRBJ2-3; d_call: TRBD2; cdr3_aa: CASSELRGAPTDTQYF
v_call: TRBV5-1; j_call: TRBJ2-1; d_call: TRBD2; cdr3_aa: CASSLAGLVANNEQFF
v_call: TRBV4-2; j_call: TRBJ2-3; d_call: NA; cdr3_aa: CASSQERARAAQYF
v_call: TRBV27; j_call: TRBJ1-5; d_call: NA; cdr3_aa: CASSFRLQRNQPQHF
v_call: TRBV9; j_call: TRBJ2-3; d_call: TRBD2; cdr3_aa: CASSVASGGGSDMQYF
v_call: TRBV11-2; j_call: TRBJ2-7; d_call: NA; cdr3_aa: CASSLQTLRDEQYF
v_call: TRBV28; j_call: TRBJ2-7; d_call: NA; cdr3_aa: CASSIRQAPYEQYF